This T cell receptor beta chain originates from a study of spatial heterogeneity in lung cancer. Findings and limits, study-wide: Tumor mutation counts were tracked by expanded intratumoral alpha and beta TCR counts.

The length of the CDR3 is 17 residues. This clonotype was seen many times. Its antigen is as yet unknown. Regarding time point: sample taken at primary tumor resection. TCRdb re-analysed the 5' RACE reads in MiXCR, keeping a single row per CDR3 protein. The repertoire holds some 13,000 distinct CDR3 sequences, with roughly 3.4% as singletons. The source is a male donor with early-stage non-small cell lung cancer. The chain employs TRBV1 and TRBJ2-2; TRBD1 is the table's D call, not checked against the DNA. TRBV1 is given as a pseudogene. The starting material was lung tumor tissue, obtained at surgery. This CDR3 is CTSSQDRWGSHTGELFF. The CDR3 coding sequence is TGCACCAGCAGCCAAGATCGGTGGGGGTCGCACACCGGGGAGCTGTTTTTT.